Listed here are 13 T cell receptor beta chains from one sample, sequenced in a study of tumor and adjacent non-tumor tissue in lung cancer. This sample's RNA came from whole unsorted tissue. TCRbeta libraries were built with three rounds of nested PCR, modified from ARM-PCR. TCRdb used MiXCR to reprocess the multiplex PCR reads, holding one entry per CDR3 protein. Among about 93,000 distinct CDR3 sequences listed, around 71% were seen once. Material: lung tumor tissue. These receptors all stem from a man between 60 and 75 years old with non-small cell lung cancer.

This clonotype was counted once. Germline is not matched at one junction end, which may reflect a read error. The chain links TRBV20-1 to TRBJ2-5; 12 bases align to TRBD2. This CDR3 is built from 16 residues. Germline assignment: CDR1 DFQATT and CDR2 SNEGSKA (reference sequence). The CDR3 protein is CSAREASGRALETQCF. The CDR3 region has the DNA TGCAGTGCTAGAGAAGCTAGCGGGAGGGCCCTCGAGACCCAGTGCTTC.

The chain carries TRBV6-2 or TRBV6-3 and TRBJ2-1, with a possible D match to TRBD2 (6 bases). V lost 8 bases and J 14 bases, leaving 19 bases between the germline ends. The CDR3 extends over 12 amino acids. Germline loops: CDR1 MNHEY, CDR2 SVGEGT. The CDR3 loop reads CASSQGGYEEFF. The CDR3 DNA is TGTGCCAGCTCCCAGGGAGGTTATGAAGAGTTCTTC.

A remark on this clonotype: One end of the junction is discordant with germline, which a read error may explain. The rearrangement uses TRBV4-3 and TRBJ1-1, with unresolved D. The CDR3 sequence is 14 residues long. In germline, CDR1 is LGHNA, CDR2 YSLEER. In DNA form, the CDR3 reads TGTGCCAGCAGCCAAGAAGCGGTGAACGCTGAAGCTTTCTTT. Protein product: CASSQEAVNAEAFF.

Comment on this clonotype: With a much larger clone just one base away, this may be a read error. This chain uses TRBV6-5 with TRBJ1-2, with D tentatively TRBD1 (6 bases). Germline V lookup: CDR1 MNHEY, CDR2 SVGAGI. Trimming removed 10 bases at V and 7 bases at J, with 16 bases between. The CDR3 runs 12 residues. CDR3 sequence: CANTRPGVGYTF. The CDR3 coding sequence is TGTGCCAACACAAGACCAGGGGTTGGCTACACCTTC.

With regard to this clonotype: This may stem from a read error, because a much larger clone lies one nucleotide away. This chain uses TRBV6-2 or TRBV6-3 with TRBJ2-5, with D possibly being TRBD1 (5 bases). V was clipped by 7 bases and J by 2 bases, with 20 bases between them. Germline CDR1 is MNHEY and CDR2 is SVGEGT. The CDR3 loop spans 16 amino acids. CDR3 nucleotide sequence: TGTGCCAGCAAAAGACCCCGCAACTCAGGGCAAGAGACCCAGTACTTC. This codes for CASKRPRNSGQETQYF.

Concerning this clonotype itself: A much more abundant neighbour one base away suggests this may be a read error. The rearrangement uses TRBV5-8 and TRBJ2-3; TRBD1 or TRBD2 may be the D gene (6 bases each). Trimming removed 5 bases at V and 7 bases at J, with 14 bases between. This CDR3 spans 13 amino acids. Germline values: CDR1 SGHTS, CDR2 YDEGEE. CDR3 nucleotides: TGTGCCAGCAGGGACTACAGGGAATATACGCAGTATTTT. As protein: CASRDYREYTQYF.

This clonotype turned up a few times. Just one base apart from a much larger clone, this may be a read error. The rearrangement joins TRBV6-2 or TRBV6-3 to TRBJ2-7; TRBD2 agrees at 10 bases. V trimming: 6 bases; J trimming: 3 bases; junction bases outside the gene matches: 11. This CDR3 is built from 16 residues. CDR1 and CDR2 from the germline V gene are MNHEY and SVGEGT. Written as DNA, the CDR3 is TGTGCCAGCAGCCACCCCGAACTAGCGGGGATCTACGAGCAGTACTTC. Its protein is CASSHPELAGIYEQYF.

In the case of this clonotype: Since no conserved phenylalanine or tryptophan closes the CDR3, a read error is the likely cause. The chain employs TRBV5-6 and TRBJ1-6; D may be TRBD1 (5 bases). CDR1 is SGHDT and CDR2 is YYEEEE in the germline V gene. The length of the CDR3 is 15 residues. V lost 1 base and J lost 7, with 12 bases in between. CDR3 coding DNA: TGTGCCAGCAGCTTGAAATGGGGGGGAAATTCACCCCTCCACTTA. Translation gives CASSLKWGGNSPLHL.

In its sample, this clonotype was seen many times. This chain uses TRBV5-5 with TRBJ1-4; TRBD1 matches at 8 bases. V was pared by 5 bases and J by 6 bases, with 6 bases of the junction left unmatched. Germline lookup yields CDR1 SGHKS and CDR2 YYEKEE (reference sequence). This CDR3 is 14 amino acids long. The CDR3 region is CASSFQTGDEKLFF. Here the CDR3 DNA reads TGTGCCAGCAGTTTTCAGACAGGGGATGAAAAACTGTTTTTT.

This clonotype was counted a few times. The CDR3, as DNA: TGTGCCAGCAGCTTCGCGGGGCCCAGGGAGGCACAGTACTTC. Translated: CASSFAGPREAQYF. This rearrangement joins TRBV11-2 to TRBJ2-5; D is possibly TRBD2 (6 bases). Germline values: CDR1 SGHAT, CDR2 FQNNGV. This CDR3 is built from 14 residues. Trimming shortened V by 3 bases and J by 11 bases, and 19 bases separated the two germline ends.

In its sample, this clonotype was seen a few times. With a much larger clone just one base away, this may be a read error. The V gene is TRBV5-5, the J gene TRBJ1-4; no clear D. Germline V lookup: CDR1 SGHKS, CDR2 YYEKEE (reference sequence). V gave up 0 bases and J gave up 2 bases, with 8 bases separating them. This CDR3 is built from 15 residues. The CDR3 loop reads CASSLGHVTNEKLFF. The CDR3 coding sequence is TGTGCCAGCAGCTTGGGGCACGTCACTAATGAAAAACTGTTTTTT.

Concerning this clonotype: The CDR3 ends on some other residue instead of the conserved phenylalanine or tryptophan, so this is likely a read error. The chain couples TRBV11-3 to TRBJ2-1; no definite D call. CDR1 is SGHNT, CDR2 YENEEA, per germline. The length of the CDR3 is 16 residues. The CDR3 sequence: CASSPARRSSYDEQFL. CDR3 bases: TGTGCCAGCAGCCCCGCCCGGAGAAGTTCCTACGATGAGCAGTTCCTC.

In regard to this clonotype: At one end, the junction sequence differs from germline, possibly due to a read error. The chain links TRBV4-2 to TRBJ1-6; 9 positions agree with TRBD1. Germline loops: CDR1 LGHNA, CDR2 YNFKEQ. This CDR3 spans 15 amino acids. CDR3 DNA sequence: TGTGCCAGCGGCCAAGAGGGACAGGGAAATTCACCCCTCCCCTTT. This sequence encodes CASGQEGQGNSPLPF.